This T cell receptor beta chain emerged from a study of a mutant IDH1 vaccine in newly diagnosed glioma. General observations from the study: The authors found pseudoprogression apparently unrelated to changes in top peripheral T cell clonotypes.

Time point specified: week 47, end of study. Each dose delivered 300 ug of mutant IDH1 20-mer peptide subcutaneously with imiquimod. V dropped 2 bases and J dropped 2; count of bases not matched to a gene: 5. CDR1 KGHSH and CDR2 LQKENI come from the germline V gene. This CDR3 spans 15 amino acids. Only in-frame clones appear in the TCRdb table, and some are missing; sequencing was by immunoSEQ multiplex PCR. The sample comprises about 56,000 clones, about 71% of which are singletons, and around 5% rests with the top ten. Note on this clone: Its matching antigen is unknown.

This sample comprised PBMCs, obtained from a glioma patient whose treatment included an IDH1 peptide vaccine. This chain joins TRBV18 and TRBJ1-1; 7 nucleotides agree with TRBD1. This clonotype was sampled from a man in his forties or fifties with glioma. CDR3 nucleotides: TGTGCCAGCTCACCAGAGGGGGCTCTTAACACTGAAGCTTTCTTT. Amino acid sequence: CASSPEGALNTEAFF.